The 14 T cell receptor beta chains below come from one sample, sequenced in a study of radiation and T cells in renal cell carcinoma. The treatment was: treatment-naive control, cytoreductive nephrectomy. The table came from immunoSEQ multiplex PCR; TCRdb's copy has only in-frame clones and leaves some out. The sample holds about 23,000 clones, around half seen once. The input for sequencing was tumor tissue, taken from a patient whose treatment was nephrectomy without radiotherapy. Source of these receptors: a human donor with renal cell carcinoma.

The J gene is TRBJ1-1, the V gene TRBV13; D is perhaps TRBD1 (6 bases). CDR3 length: 15 residues. Germline loops: CDR1 PRHDT, CDR2 FYEKMQ (reference sequence). The V gene lost 1 base and the J gene lost 5 bases, with 14 bases spanning the gap. The CDR3 coding sequence is TGTGCCAGCAGCTTAGATCACGCAGGGGCTACTGAAGCTTTCTTT. It encodes CASSLDHAGATEAFF.

This rearrangement joins TRBV30 to TRBJ2-1, with 8 bases lining up with TRBD2. V was pared by 5 bases and J by 0 bases, with 9 bases of the junction left unmatched. CDR1 GTSNPN and CDR2 SVGIG come from the germline V gene (reference sequence). CDR3 length: 16 residues. The CDR3 sequence: CAWDGAGGTSYNEQFF. DNA for the CDR3: TGTGCCTGGGACGGGGCGGGGGGAACCTCCTACAATGAGCAGTTCTTC.

The chain is built from TRBV5-1 and TRBJ2-6; D is undetermined. Between the trimmed V and J ends, which lost 3 bases and 2 bases, there was a span of 18 bases. The length of the CDR3 is 18 residues. Germline V gives CDR1 SGHRS, CDR2 YFSETQ. This chain's CDR3 is CASSSGSRSQAGANVLTF. In DNA, the CDR3 is TGCGCCAGCAGCTCTGGTTCGCGTAGTCAGGCTGGGGCCAACGTCCTGACTTTC.

The V gene is TRBV6-5, the J gene TRBJ1-5; D remains ambiguous. This CDR3 spans 14 amino acids. The V gene lost 7 bases and the J gene lost 5 bases, with 15 bases spanning the gap. Germline V gene data show CDR1 as MNHEY and CDR2 as SVGAGI. The CDR3 nucleotides are TGTGCCAGCAAAAATTTTGACGGAGATCAGCCCCAGCATTTT. This sequence encodes CASKNFDGDQPQHF.

By frequency in the sample, this clone is medium-sized. Mismatch with germline at one junction end may stem from a read error. V gene TRBV12-5 combines with J gene TRBJ1-1; D gene ambiguous. This CDR3 contains 12 residues. The germline V gene encodes CDR1 LGHNT and CDR2 FRNRAP. The CDR3 here is CASGLGSTEAFF. CDR3 nucleotide sequence: TGTGCTAGTGGGTTGGGGTCCACTGAAGCTTTCTTT. Full variable domain (remainder filled in from reference TRBV12-5 and TRBJ1-1): DARVTQTPRHKVTEMGQEVTMRCQPILGHNTVFWYRQTMMQGLELLAYFRNRAPLDDSGMPKDRFSAEMPDATLATLKIQPSEPRDSAVYFCASGLGSTEAFFGQGTRLTVV.

J is TRBJ1-1 and V is TRBV2; TRBD1 matches at 8 bases. V lost 5 bases and J lost 1; bases outside the gene matches: 6. Looked up from germline, CDR1 is SNHLY and CDR2 is FYNNEI. This CDR3 is 15 amino acids long. CDR3 sequence reads: CASSIQGVTNTEAFF. As DNA, the CDR3 is TGTGCCAGCAGTATACAGGGGGTGACGAACACTGAAGCTTTCTTT.

This clone was counted between two and nine times. The genes are TRBV10-3 and TRBJ1-3; TRBD1 matches 10 bases. V was pared by 8 bases and J by 3 bases, with 4 bases of the junction left unmatched. This CDR3 spans 14 amino acids. Germline loops: CDR1 ENHRY, CDR2 SYGVKD. The CDR3 region is CAISTGGVGNTIYF. The CDR3 bases are TGTGCCATCTCGACAGGGGGCGTTGGAAACACCATATATTTT.

The chain carries TRBV21-1 and TRBJ1-5; the table assigns TRBD1, which was not confirmed against the DNA. TRBV21-1 is a pseudogene segment. The CDR3 runs to 14 residues. The CDR3 sequence is CARAGTAFEQPQHF. CDR3 DNA: TGTGCCAGGGCCGGGACAGCGTTCGAGCAGCCCCAGCATTTT.

This clone was picked up a small number of times. The rearrangement uses TRBV5-4 and TRBJ1-6, with 7 bases that match TRBD1. V was clipped by 4 bases and J by 0 bases; unmatched bases: 4. Germline V CDR1 and CDR2: SGHNT, YYREEE (reference sequence). The CDR3 extends over 16 amino acids. CDR3 sequence: CASSTDRASYNSPLHF. The CDR3 region has the DNA TGTGCCAGCAGCACCGACAGGGCCTCCTATAATTCACCCCTCCACTTT. Using reference TRBV5-4 and TRBJ1-6 for the parts outside the CDR3, the full variable domain is ETGVTQSPTHLIKTRGQQVTLRCSSQSGHNTVSWYQQALGQGPQFIFQYYREEENGRGNFPPRFSGLQFPNYSSELNVNALELDDSALYLCASSTDRASYNSPLHFGNGTRLTVT.

This clone was found once. The gene calls are TRBV7-2 and TRBJ2-5; D is undetermined. Germline-derived CDR1 and CDR2 are SGHTA and FQGNSA. Trimming removed 4 bases at V and 4 bases at J, with 16 bases between. CDR3 length equals 15 residues. Here the CDR3 reads CASSSSGKVGETQYF. In DNA, the CDR3 is TGTGCCAGCAGCTCCTCGGGCAAGGTCGGAGAGACCCAGTACTTC.

Details on this clone: In the same sample, other DNA sequences code for this CDR3. The rearrangement joins TRBV4-1 to TRBJ2-1; D might be TRBD1 or TRBD2, each matching 5 bases. Trimming removed 0 bases from V and 10 bases from J, with 10 bases in between. CDR1 and CDR2 from the germline V gene are MGHRA and YSYEKL. The CDR3 consists of 13 residues. The CDR3 DNA sequence: TGCGCCAGCAGCCAAGATTCGGGACGGGAGCAGTTCTTC. It is translated as CASSQDSGREQFF.

The V gene is TRBV7-2, the J gene TRBJ2-5; D possibly matches TRBD1 or TRBD2 (5 bases each). CDR1 and CDR2 (germline): SGHTA, FQGNSA. There are 15 residues in the CDR3. Trimming left V 5 bases short and J 3 bases short, with 16 bases between. In nucleotides, the CDR3 is TGTGCCAGCAGCGAGAGGGGAGAACAAGAAGAGACCCAGTACTTC. Translation gives CASSERGEQEETQYF.

The J gene is TRBJ1-1, the V gene TRBV29-1; D not resolved. Trimming took off 6 bases at V and 4 bases at J, with 12 bases between the two ends. The CDR3 length is 12 residues. In germline, CDR1 is SQVTM, CDR2 ANQGSEA. CDR3 nucleotide sequence: TGCAGCGTCCTGATAGTCGTCACTGAAGCTTTCTTT. It translates to CSVLIVVTEAFF.

The chain uses TRBV6-5 and TRBJ2-7, with D possibly TRBD2 on 7 matching bases. The V end lost 6 bases, the J end lost 5 bases, and 17 bases lay between the germline ends. CDR1 and CDR2 (germline): MNHEY, SVGAGI. The CDR3 sequence is 14 residues long. CDR3 in amino acids: CASRGGTNVHEQYF. As DNA, the CDR3 is TGTGCCAGCAGGGGGGGGACAAATGTCCACGAGCAGTACTTC.